This T cell receptor beta chain was recorded in a study of cytomegalovirus exposure and HLA in healthy donors. Background on the study: Clustering assigned 81% of the approximately 400 genotyped donors to the Caucasian-associated ancestry cluster. Findings of the study overall: In a later analysis, V- and J-gene trimming of beta chains associated with a DCLRE1C missense variant, replicated independently. Being indistinguishable, some V segments were excluded, TRBV6-2 and TRBV6-3 among them. Altogether, more than 150 TCR beta chains were recorded as cytomegalovirus-associated.

Comment on this clone: Its target is not known.

V lost 8 bases and J lost 0, with 12 bases in between. CDR1 MNHNS and CDR2 SASEGT come from the germline V gene. The CDR3 totals 14 residues. Researchers ran the PCR with 60 Vbeta and 13 Jbeta primers. Assay used: immunoSEQ multiplex PCR; TCRdb lists only in-frame clones, some missing. The data contain roughly 99,000 clones, just under 80% of them seen just once; the ten biggest clones take up roughly 3.8%. V gene TRBV6-1 combines with J gene TRBJ2-3; possibly TRBD2 for D (6 bases). Sequencing was performed on PBMCs. The receptor's source is a woman in her forties in good health and CMV-seronegative. The CDR3 loop reads CASEAGTSTDTQYF. CDR3 DNA sequence: TGTGCCAGCGAGGCAGGGACTAGCACAGATACGCAGTATTTT.